The present TCR beta chain was sequenced within a study of control samples from healthy donors and cancer patients. The data were produced by immunoSEQ multiplex PCR, yet TCRdb's version contains in-frame clones alone and is incomplete. The sample consists of 100,000 to 150,000 clones, roughly 91% of them appearing once. Source material: PBMCs. The receptor comes from a man aged 45-60 years with head and neck cancer.

CDR3: CSVHSGANTGELFF. CDR3 nucleotides: TGCAGCGTTCATTCGGGGGCGAACACCGGGGAGCTGTTTTTT. The chain links TRBV29-1 to TRBJ2-2, with a tentative D call TRBD2 (6 bases). Trimming left V 5 bases short and J 0 bases short, with 10 bases between. The CDR3 is made up of 14 amino acids. In germline, CDR1 is SQVTM, CDR2 ANQGSEA.